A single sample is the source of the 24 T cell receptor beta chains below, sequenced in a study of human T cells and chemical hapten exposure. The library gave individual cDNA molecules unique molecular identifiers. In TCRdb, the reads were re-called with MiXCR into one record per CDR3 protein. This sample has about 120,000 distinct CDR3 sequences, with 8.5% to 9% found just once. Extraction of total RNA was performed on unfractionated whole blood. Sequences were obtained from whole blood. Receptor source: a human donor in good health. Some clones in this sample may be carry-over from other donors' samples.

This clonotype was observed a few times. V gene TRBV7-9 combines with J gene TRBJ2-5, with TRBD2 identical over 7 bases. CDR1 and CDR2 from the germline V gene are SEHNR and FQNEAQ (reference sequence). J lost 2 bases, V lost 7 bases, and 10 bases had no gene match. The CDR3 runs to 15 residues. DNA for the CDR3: TGTGCCAGCATTGGCGGGAGTGGCGTACAAGAGACCCAGTACTTC. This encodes CASIGGSGVQETQYF.

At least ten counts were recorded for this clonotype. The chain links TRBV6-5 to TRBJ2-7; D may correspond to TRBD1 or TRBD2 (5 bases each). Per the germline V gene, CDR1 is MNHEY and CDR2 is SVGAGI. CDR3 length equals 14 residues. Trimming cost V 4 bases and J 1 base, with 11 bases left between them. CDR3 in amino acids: CASSSGTGSYEQYF. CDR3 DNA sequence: TGTGCCAGCAGTTCCGGGACGGGGTCCTACGAGCAGTACTTC.

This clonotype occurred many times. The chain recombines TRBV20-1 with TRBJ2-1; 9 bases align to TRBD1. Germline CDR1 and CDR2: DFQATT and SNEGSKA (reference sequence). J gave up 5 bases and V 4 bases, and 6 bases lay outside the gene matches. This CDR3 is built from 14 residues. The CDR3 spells CSAKTGTGNNEQFF. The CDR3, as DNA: TGCAGTGCTAAAACCGGGACAGGGAACAATGAGCAGTTCTTC.

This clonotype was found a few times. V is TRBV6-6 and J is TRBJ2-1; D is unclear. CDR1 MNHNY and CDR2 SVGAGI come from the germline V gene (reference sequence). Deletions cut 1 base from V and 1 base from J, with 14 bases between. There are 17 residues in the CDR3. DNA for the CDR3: TGTGCCAGCAGTTACTTCGGTGTGGCAGGATCCTACAATGAGCAGTTCTTC. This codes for CASSYFGVAGSYNEQFF.

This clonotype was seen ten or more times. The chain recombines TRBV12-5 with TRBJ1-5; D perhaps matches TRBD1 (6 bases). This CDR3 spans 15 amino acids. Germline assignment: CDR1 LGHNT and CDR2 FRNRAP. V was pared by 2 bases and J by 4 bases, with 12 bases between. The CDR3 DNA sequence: TGTGCTAGTGGTTTGTGGGTAGGGGGGAATCAGCCCCAGCATTTT. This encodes CASGLWVGGNQPQHF.

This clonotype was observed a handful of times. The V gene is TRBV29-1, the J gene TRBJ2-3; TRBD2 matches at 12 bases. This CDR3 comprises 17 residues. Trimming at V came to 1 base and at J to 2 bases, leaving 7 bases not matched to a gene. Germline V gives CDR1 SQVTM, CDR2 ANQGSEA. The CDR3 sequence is CSVEGLLAGGNTDTQYF. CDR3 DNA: TGCAGCGTTGAAGGGCTACTAGCGGGAGGCAACACAGATACGCAGTATTTT.

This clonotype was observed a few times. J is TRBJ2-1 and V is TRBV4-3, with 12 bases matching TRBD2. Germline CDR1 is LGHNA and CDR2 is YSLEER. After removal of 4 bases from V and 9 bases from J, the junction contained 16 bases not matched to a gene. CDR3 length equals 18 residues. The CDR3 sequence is CASSRDRPLAGGSGEQFF. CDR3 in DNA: TGCGCCAGCAGCCGAGATCGCCCACTAGCGGGGGGCTCGGGTGAGCAGTTCTTC.

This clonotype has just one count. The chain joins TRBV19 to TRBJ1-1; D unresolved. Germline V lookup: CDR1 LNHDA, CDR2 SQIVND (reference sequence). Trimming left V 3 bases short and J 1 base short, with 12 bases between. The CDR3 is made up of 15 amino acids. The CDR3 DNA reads TGTGCCAGTAGTATCATAAGTATCGCGAACACTGAAGCTTTCTTT. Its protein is CASSIISIANTEAFF.

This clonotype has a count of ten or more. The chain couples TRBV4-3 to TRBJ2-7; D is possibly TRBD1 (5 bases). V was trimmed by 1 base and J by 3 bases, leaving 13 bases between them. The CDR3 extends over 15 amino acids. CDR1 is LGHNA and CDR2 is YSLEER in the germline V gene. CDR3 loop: CASSQVFGRDYEQYF. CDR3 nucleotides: TGCGCCAGCAGCCAAGTTTTCGGCAGGGACTACGAGCAGTACTTC.

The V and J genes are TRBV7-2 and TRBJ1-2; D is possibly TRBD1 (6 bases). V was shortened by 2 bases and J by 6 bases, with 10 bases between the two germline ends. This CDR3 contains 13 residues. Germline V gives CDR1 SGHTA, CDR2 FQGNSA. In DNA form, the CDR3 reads TGTGCCAGCAGCTTATTACAGGGCCATGGCTACACCTTC. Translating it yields CASSLLQGHGYTF. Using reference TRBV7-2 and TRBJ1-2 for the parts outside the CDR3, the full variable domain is GAGVSQSPSNKVTEKGKDVELRCDPISGHTALYWYRQSLGQGLEFLIYFQGNSAPDKSGLPSDRFSAERTGGSVSTLTIQRTQQEDSAVYLCASSLLQGHGYTFGSGTRLTVV.

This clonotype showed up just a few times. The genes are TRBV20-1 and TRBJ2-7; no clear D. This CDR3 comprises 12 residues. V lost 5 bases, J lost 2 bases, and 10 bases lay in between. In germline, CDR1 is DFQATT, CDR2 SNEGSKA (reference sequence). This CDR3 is CSARTDPYEQYF. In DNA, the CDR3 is TGCAGTGCTCGGACGGACCCCTACGAGCAGTACTTC.

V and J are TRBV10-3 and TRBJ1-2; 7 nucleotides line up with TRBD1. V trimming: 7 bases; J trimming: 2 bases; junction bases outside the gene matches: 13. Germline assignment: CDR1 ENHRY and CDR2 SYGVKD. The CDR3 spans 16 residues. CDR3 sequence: CAITGDSSVENYGYTF. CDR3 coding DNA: TGTGCCATCACTGGGGACAGTTCCGTCGAAAACTATGGCTACACCTTC.

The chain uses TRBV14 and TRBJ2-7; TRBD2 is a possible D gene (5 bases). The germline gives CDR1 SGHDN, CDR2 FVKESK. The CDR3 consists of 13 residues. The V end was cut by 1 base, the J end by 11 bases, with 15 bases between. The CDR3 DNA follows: TGTGCCAGCAGCCAAGGATCGGAGGCCGTTAAGTACTTC. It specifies CASSQGSEAVKYF.

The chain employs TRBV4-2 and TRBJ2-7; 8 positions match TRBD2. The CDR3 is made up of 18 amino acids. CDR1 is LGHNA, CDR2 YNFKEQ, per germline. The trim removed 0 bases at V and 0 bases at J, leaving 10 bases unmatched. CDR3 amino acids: CASSQDLGTGGVSYEQYF. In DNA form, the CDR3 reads TGTGCCAGCAGCCAAGATCTGGGGACGGGGGGGGTCTCCTACGAGCAGTACTTC.

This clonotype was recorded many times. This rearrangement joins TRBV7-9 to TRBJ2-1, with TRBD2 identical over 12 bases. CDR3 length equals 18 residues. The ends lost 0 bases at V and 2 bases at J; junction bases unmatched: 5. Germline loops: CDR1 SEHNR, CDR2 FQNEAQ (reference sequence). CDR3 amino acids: CASSLARLAGVAYNEQFF. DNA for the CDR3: TGTGCCAGCAGCTTAGCGAGACTAGCGGGAGTAGCCTACAATGAGCAGTTCTTC. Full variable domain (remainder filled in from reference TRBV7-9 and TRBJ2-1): DTGVSQNPRHKITKRGQNVTFRCDPISEHNRLYWYRQTLGQGPEFLTYFQNEAQLEKSRLLSDRFSAERPKGSFSTLEIQRTEQGDSAMYLCASSLARLAGVAYNEQFFGPGTRLTVL.

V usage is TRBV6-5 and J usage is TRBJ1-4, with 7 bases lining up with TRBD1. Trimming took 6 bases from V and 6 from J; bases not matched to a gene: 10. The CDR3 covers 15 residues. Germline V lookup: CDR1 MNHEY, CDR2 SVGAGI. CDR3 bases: TGTGCCAGCAGCCAATTACAGGGGAACTATGAAAAACTGTTTTTT. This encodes CASSQLQGNYEKLFF.

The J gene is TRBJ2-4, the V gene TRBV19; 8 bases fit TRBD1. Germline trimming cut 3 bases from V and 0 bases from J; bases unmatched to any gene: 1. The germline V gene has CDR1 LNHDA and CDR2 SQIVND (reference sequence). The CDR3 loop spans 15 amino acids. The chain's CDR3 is CASSMTGAAKNIQYF. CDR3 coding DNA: TGTGCCAGTAGTATGACAGGGGCAGCCAAAAACATTCAGTACTTC.

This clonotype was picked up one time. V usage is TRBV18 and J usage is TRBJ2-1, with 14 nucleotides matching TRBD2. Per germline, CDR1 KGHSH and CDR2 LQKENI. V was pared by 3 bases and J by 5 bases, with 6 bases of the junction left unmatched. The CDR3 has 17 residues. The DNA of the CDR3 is TGTGCCAGCTCACCCCCGGGACTAGCGGGAGTTAACAATGAGCAGTTCTTC. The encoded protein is CASSPPGLAGVNNEQFF. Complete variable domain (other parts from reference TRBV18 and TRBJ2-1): NAGVMQNPRHLVRRRGQEARLRCSPMKGHSHVYWYRQLPEEGLKFMVYLQKENIIDESGMPKERFSAEFPKEGPSILRIQQVVRGDSAAYFCASSPPGLAGVNNEQFFGPGTRLTVL.

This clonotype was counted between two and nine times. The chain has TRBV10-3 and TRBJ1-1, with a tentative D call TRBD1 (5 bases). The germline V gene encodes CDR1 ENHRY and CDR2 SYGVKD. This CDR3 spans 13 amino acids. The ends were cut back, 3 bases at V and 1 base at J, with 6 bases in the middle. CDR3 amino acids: CAISDGGNTEAFF. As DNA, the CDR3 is TGTGCCATCAGTGATGGGGGGAACACTGAAGCTTTCTTT.

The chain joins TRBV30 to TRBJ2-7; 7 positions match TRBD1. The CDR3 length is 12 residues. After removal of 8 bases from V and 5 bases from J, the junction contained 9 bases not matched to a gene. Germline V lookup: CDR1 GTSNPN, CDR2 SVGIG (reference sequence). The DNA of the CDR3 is TGTGCCGGGCATACAGGGGCCCACGAGCAGTACTTC. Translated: CAGHTGAHEQYF.

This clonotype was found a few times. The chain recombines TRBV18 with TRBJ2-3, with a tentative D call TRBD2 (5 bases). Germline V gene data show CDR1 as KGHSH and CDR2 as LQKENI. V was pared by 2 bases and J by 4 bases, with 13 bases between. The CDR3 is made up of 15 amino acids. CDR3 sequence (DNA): TGTGCCAGCTCACCAGGAGGCTTTGATCCAGATACGCAGTATTTT. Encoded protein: CASSPGGFDPDTQYF. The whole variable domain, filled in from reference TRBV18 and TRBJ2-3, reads NAGVMQNPRHLVRRRGQEARLRCSPMKGHSHVYWYRQLPEEGLKFMVYLQKENIIDESGMPKERFSAEFPKEGPSILRIQQVVRGDSAAYFCASSPGGFDPDTQYFGPGTRLTVL.

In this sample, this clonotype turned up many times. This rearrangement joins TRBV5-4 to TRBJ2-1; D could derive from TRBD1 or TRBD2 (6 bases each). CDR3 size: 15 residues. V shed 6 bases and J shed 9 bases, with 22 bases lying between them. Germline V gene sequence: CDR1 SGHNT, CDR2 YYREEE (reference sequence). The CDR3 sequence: CASTMEGVVRAEQFF. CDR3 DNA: TGTGCCAGCACTATGGAGGGGGTAGTCAGAGCTGAGCAGTTCTTC.

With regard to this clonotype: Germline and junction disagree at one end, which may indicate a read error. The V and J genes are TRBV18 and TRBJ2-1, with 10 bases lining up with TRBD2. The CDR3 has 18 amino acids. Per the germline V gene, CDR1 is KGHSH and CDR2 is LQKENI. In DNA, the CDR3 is TGTGCCAGCTCATCCCCCTTCCCCTTAGCGGGGGGCTACTATGAGCAGTTCTTC. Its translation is CASSSPFPLAGGYYEQFF.

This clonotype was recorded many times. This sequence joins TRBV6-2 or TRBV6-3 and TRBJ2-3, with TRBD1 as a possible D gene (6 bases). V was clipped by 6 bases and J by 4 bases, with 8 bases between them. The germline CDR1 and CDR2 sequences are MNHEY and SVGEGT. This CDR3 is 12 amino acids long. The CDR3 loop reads CASRGGPDTQYF. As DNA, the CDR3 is TGTGCCAGCAGAGGGGGACCAGATACGCAGTATTTT.